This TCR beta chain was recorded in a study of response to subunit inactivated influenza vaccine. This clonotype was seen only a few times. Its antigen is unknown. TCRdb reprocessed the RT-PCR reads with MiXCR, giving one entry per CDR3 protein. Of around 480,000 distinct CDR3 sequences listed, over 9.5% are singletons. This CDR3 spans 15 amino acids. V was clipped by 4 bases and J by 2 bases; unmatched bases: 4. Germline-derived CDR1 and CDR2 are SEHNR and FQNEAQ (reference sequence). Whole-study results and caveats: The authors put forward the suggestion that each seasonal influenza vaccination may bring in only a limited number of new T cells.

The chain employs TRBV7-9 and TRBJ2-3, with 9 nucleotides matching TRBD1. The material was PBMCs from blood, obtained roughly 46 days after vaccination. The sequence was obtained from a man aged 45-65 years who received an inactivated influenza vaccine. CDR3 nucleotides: TGTGCCAGCAGCTCTATACAGGGGGCCACAGATACGCAGTATTTT. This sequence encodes CASSSIQGATDTQYF.